This T cell receptor (beta chain) was documented in a study of blood T cell repertoires in COVID-19 (dated by TCRdb to about 2020). The study in broad terms: Collaborator samples came from the United States, Italy and Spain and covered acute and convalescent phases of COVID-19. HLA class I and class II types, where available, came from metadata supplied by the sample provider rather than from assay-based typing. The prospective study material was composed of cDNA or gDNA derived from T cells, B-cell-depleted T cells, or PBMCs. The dataset comprised deeply sampled blood TCRbeta repertoires from subjects exposed to, actively infected with, or recovered from COVID-19. The repertoires were made available in a free public database intended to serve as a resource for research on the immune response to SARS-CoV-2. The sample metadata nearly always contained a de-identified subject ID, COVID-19 status, age in years and sex. The samples were drawn from the first 160 participants of the ongoing ImmuneRACE study and from over 950 subjects provided by 6 global collaborators. Broader findings and caveats from the paper: The amount of clinical and demographic metadata varied by source and participant and was provided uncurated.

The collaborating institutions used their own protocols to collect whole blood in K2EDTA tubes. Collaborator samples were shipped for TCRbeta analysis as frozen whole blood, isolated PBMCs, or DNA extracted from either sample type. TCRbeta CDR3 regions were amplified from genomic DNA by means of the immunoSEQ Assay, a bias-controlled multiplex PCR. The published analysis was carried out like this. The number of nucleated cells in each sample was estimated from the amplification of reference gene primers within the assay. To quantify the absolute abundance of each unique TCRbeta CDR3 rearrangement, sequence reads were collapsed and filtered. Productive Simpson clonality was computed per sample as the square root of Simpson's diversity index over productive rearrangements. TCRdb limited this immuneACCESS table to in-frame rearrangements with V and J called. A share of clones is missing; checked studies link under half to unresolved V genes, and the rest is unexplained. The V and J calls and the clone size are those of that table, but D and trimming were determined from the DNA. This sample comprises roughly 250,000 clones, roughly 80% of them detected only once. In total, the top ten clones hold about 4.2% of the sample.

From the germline V gene, CDR1 is MNHNS and CDR2 is SASEGT. V is cut by 2 bases and J by 4 bases, and the space between the germline ends is 11 bases. Including the terminal cysteine and phenylalanine, the CDR3 comprises 14 residues. Only CDR3 DNA remains: 42 bases, in frame from the first base. This clone was observed once. Its target antigen remains unknown. Base-call qualities are not available, and no considerably larger clone is one nucleotide away. This TCR was recovered from a man in his fifties or sixties with active or convalescent COVID-19. Here the chain combines TRBV6-1 and TRBJ2-5, with a weak D call of TRBD1 (5 bases match). The sequencing input was peripheral blood. The base sequence is TGTGCCAGCAGTGAAAGGGCTAGGGGAGAGACCCAGTACTTC. This yields the protein CASSERARGETQYF.